This entry lists 20 T cell receptor beta chains sequenced from one sample in a study of shared clonotypes between healthy human individuals. The protocol was immunoSEQ multiplex PCR, while the TCRdb copy is restricted to in-frame clones and leaves out a portion. This sample yields under 2,000,000 clones, of which roughly 94% are seen a single time; under 1.5% belongs to the top ten. Cells designated naive CD8 were CD45RO-negative and were positively selected for CCR7, with terminally differentiated effector memory CD45RA+ cells excluded. Sequences were obtained from naive CD8+ T cells sorted from blood. These receptors came from a man aged 18 to 35 in good health.

The chain employs TRBV10-2 and TRBJ2-7; D uncertain. The CDR3 spans 10 residues. V lost 2 bases and J 7 bases, leaving 3 bases between the germline ends. Germline CDR1 is WSHSY and CDR2 is SAAADI. The CDR3 protein is CASSEGEQYF. In DNA form, the CDR3 reads TGCGCCAGCAGTGAGGGAGAGCAGTACTTC.

The rearrangement links TRBV5-8 to TRBJ2-1; no reliable D call. The V end was cut by 0 bases, the J end by 4 bases, with 5 bases between. The CDR3 is 13 residues long. CDR1 and CDR2 from the germline V gene are SGHTS and YDEGEE. The CDR3: CASSLDSYNEQFF. CDR3 nucleotide sequence: TGTGCCAGCAGCTTGGACTCTTACAATGAGCAGTTCTTC.

V and J are TRBV29-1 and TRBJ2-5, with TRBD2 matching 7 bases. This CDR3 contains 13 residues. Trimming at V came to 4 bases and at J to 2 bases, leaving 4 bases not matched to a gene. The germline CDR1 and CDR2 sequences are SQVTM and ANQGSEA. The CDR3 region has the DNA TGCAGCGTTGCCAGCGGGGTACAAGAGACCCAGTACTTC. Translating gives CSVASGVQETQYF.

A note on this clone: This same CDR3 is encoded by further DNA sequences in the sample. This chain joins TRBV6-1 and TRBJ1-2; 7 bases fit TRBD1. V dropped 3 bases and J dropped 2; count of bases not matched to a gene: 0. Per the germline V gene, CDR1 is MNHNS and CDR2 is SASEGT. The CDR3 loop spans 13 amino acids. The chain's CDR3 is CASSEGQNYGYTF. As DNA, the CDR3 is TGTGCCAGCAGTGAGGGACAGAACTATGGCTACACCTTC.

This clone was detected once. The chain carries TRBV29-1 and TRBJ2-7; D is perhaps TRBD2 (6 bases). CDR1 is SQVTM and CDR2 is ANQGSEA in the germline V gene. The CDR3 runs 13 residues. V shed 1 base and J shed 3 bases, with 10 bases lying between them. The CDR3 loop is CSVEGREVYEQYF. The CDR3 DNA reads TGCAGCGTTGAAGGCAGGGAGGTCTACGAGCAGTACTTC.

This chain uses TRBV27 with TRBJ2-7; 8 bases match TRBD1. CDR1 is MNHEY and CDR2 is SMNVEV in the germline V gene (reference sequence). This CDR3 has 17 amino acids. V lost 0 bases, J lost 2 bases, and 9 bases stayed unmatched. The CDR3 loop is CASSLSFAGQATYEQYF. For the CDR3, the DNA is TGTGCCAGCAGTTTATCATTTGCGGGACAGGCGACCTACGAGCAGTACTTC.

The chain employs TRBV11-2 and TRBJ1-1; D gene ambiguous. Germline V lookup: CDR1 SGHAT, CDR2 FQNNGV. The CDR3 covers 15 residues. V was clipped by 5 bases and J by 6 bases, with 19 bases between them. CDR3 in amino acids: CASSPDIGLVAEAFF. The CDR3 DNA is TGTGCCAGCAGCCCAGACATAGGGCTGGTGGCTGAAGCTTTCTTT.

As regards this clone: Other nucleotide sequences from this sample produce the same CDR3. This sequence joins TRBV27 and TRBJ2-7; no reliable D call. The V and J ends lost 6 bases and 2 bases respectively, with 11 bases between them. Germline-derived CDR1 and CDR2 are MNHEY and SMNVEV (reference sequence). This CDR3 is 13 amino acids long. The CDR3 protein is CASSPAAPYEQYF. CDR3 DNA sequence: TGTGCCAGCAGCCCCGCGGCCCCCTACGAGCAGTACTTC.

V is TRBV7-2 and J is TRBJ2-7; D not resolved. Looked up from germline, CDR1 is SGHTA and CDR2 is FQGNSA. The CDR3 consists of 13 residues. The ends were cut back, 2 bases at V and 2 bases at J, with 7 bases in the middle. The CDR3 DNA reads TGTGCCAGCAGCTTAAGCGTCCCCTACGAGCAGTACTTC. Translated: CASSLSVPYEQYF.

This clone turned up a few times. An end of the junction differs from the germline gene, which may be a read error. This sequence joins TRBV27 and TRBJ2-1; 11 bases are shared with TRBD2. CDR1 and CDR2 from the germline V gene are MNHEY and SMNVEV (reference sequence). The CDR3 loop spans 18 amino acids. The CDR3 loop is CASTLSSSGGPSYNEQFF. Written as DNA, the CDR3 is TGTGCCAGCACTTTATCGTCTAGCGGGGGGCCGAGCTACAATGAGCAGTTCTTC.

This clone was seen just once. CDR3: CASSLDRVDEQYF. The CDR3 DNA is TGTGCCAGCAGCTTGGACAGGGTCGACGAGCAGTACTTC. The rearrangement uses TRBV5-4 and TRBJ2-7; the D gene is possibly TRBD1 (6 bases). Trimming stripped 0 bases from V and 5 bases from J, with 9 bases between. In germline, CDR1 is SGHNT, CDR2 YYREEE (reference sequence). The CDR3 sequence is 13 residues long. Filled out from reference TRBV5-4 and TRBJ2-7, the complete variable domain reads ETGVTQSPTHLIKTRGQQVTLRCSSQSGHNTVSWYQQALGQGPQFIFQYYREEENGRGNFPPRFSGLQFPNYSSELNVNALELDDSALYLCASSLDRVDEQYFGPGTRLTVT.

The V and J genes are TRBV5-6 and TRBJ2-1; unclear D gene. CDR1 and CDR2 from the germline V gene are SGHDT and YYEEEE. CDR3 length: 14 residues. Deletions cut 4 bases from V and 2 bases from J, with 10 bases between. This CDR3 is CASSNAPTYNEQFF. CDR3 coding DNA: TGTGCCAGCAGCAACGCTCCCACCTACAATGAGCAGTTCTTC.

The genes are TRBV5-4 and TRBJ2-1; no firm D call. Germline V gene lookup returns CDR1 SGHNT and CDR2 YYREEE (reference sequence). The CDR3 loop spans 13 amino acids. Trimming stripped 3 bases from V and 7 bases from J, with 11 bases between. CDR3 nucleotides: TGTGCCAGCAGCTCGGGTCATGAGAATGAGCAGTTCTTC. Protein product: CASSSGHENEQFF.

This clone was found once. The chain employs TRBV5-1 and TRBJ1-1; D remains unclear. The CDR3 is made up of 15 amino acids. Looked up from germline, CDR1 is SGHRS and CDR2 is YFSETQ. V lost 2 bases and J lost 1, with 12 bases in between. The CDR3 DNA reads as TGCGCCAGCAGCTTCACATGGACGGAGAACACTGAAGCTTTCTTT. Protein: CASSFTWTENTEAFF.

This clone was recorded once. The rearrangement joins TRBV19 to TRBJ2-1; D may be TRBD2 (5 bases). CDR3 length: 14 residues. V lost 3 bases to trimming and J lost 13 bases, with 19 bases between them. CDR1 is LNHDA and CDR2 is SQIVND in the germline V gene (reference sequence). The CDR3 nucleotides are TGTGCCAGTAGTATGTTTGGCGGAGGAGAAGATCAGTTCTTC. It codes for CASSMFGGGEDQFF.

V is TRBV5-1 and J is TRBJ2-1; TRBD2 might be the D (6 bases). CDR3 size: 14 residues. Germline V CDR1 and CDR2: SGHRS, YFSETQ. V lost 3 bases and J 4 bases, leaving 11 bases between the germline ends. The CDR3 protein is CASSSKGTYNEQFF. CDR3 sequence (DNA): TGCGCCAGCAGCTCCAAGGGGACTTACAATGAGCAGTTCTTC.

The chain links TRBV29-1 to TRBJ2-5; D might be TRBD1 or TRBD2, each matching 5 bases. V was pared by 5 bases and J by 7 bases, with 23 bases between. Germline V gene sequence: CDR1 SQVTM, CDR2 ANQGSEA. This CDR3 comprises 15 residues. This CDR3 reads CSVPGDGDVRGTQYF. The CDR3, as DNA: TGCAGCGTTCCAGGTGATGGGGACGTTCGTGGGACCCAGTACTTC.

This clone has more than one count but fewer than ten. The chain recombines TRBV4-1 with TRBJ1-3; D possibly corresponds to TRBD1 (5 bases). Germline CDR1 is MGHRA and CDR2 is YSYEKL. V dropped 3 bases and J dropped 0 bases, with 9 bases sitting between them. The CDR3 spans 15 residues. In DNA form, the CDR3 reads TGCGCCAGCAGCCAGGGGACTCACTCTGGAAACACCATATATTTT. It specifies CASSQGTHSGNTIYF.

The chain couples TRBV27 to TRBJ2-5, with TRBD1 matching 9 bases. CDR1 and CDR2 from the germline V gene are MNHEY and SMNVEV (reference sequence). The CDR3 has 14 amino acids. The V gene end was trimmed by 8 bases and the J gene end by 3 bases; junction bases not matched to a gene: 7. The CDR3 loop is CASGSTGGEETQYF. CDR3 bases: TGTGCCAGCGGATCGACAGGGGGAGAAGAGACCCAGTACTTC.

The chain has TRBV9 and TRBJ1-6, with TRBD1 as a possible D gene (5 bases). This CDR3 has 15 amino acids. Germline-derived CDR1 and CDR2 are SGDLS and YYNGEE. V was cut by 3 bases and J by 7 bases, with 14 bases left in between. CDR3 coding DNA: TGTGCCAGCAGCGGTTGGGACGGATTGAATTCACCCCTCCACTTT. Translation gives CASSGWDGLNSPLHF.